This TCR beta chain was documented in a study of blood T cells in healthy people across ages. Study-wide points: Strong correlation existed between TCR beta diversity and naive T cell percentage. The diversity estimates, figures obtained from one million T cells, were considered underestimates.

A remark on this clonotype: Its antigen is unknown.

A second about 7 to 12 cycle PCR used barcoded and J-beta primers. TCRdb passed the 5' RACE reads through MiXCR, listing each CDR3 protein once. The sample comprises some 890,000 distinct CDR3 sequences, 25% to 35% of which are singletons, and more than 8.5% rests with the top ten. After removal of 6 bases from V and 8 bases from J, the junction contained 8 bases not matched to a gene. This CDR3 contains 15 residues. Per the germline V gene, CDR1 is MDHEN and CDR2 is SYDVKM. The same data also contributed to another study, on T cells of mothers and their children.

The sample taken for sequencing was blood. The sequence was obtained from a woman aged 40 to 49 in good health. The chain has TRBV28 and TRBJ1-4, with TRBD1 identical over 11 bases. The CDR3 protein is CASSRAGTGGEKLFF. The CDR3 DNA sequence: TGTGCCAGCAGCCGGGCCGGGACAGGGGGGGAAAAACTGTTTTTT.